This T cell receptor beta chain was identified in a study of vaccination and CD4 T cells after COVID-19. Overall study context: The convalescent population consisted of six males and four females, two of whom were of Hispanic ethnicity. Across the group, participants received two doses of either BNT162b2 or mRNA-1273 vaccine. Timing of post-vaccine sample collection was a median around 75 days after dose two, with a range of 14 to 241.

The treatment: roughly 10-day PBMC culture with coronavirus spike peptide pools or control peptides (ViraFEST assay). ViraFEST grew antigen-specific T cells using peptide pools, then sequenced TCRs. Sequencing of DNA taken from cultured CD4+ T cells relied on the Oncomine TCR Beta short-read assay. TCRdb fed the PCR reads into MiXCR, producing one record per CDR3 protein. The sample records about 15,000 distinct CDR3 sequences, roughly half being singletons. In the case of this clonotype: Its antigen remains unidentified.

Trimming removed 6 bases from V and 6 bases from J, with 14 bases in between. The CDR3 totals 14 residues. Germline lookup yields CDR1 MNHNS and CDR2 SASEGT. The sequenced material came from CD4+ T cells from blood, cultured in vitro. The chain links TRBV6-1 to TRBJ2-2; D may correspond to TRBD1 or TRBD2 (5 bases each). The clonotype originates from a human donor who had recovered from COVID-19. The CDR3 here is CASSRDLGPGELFF. In nucleotides, the CDR3 is TGTGCCAGCAGCCGGGACCTTGGGCCCGGGGAGCTGTTTTTT.